This T cell receptor beta chain was recovered during a study of T cells in Graves' hyperthyroidism and ophthalmopathy. The CDR3 runs to 15 residues. From germline, CDR1 is SGDLS and CDR2 YYNGEE. V lost 0 bases to trimming and J lost 2 bases, with 10 bases between them. Findings of the study overall: With a median lead of roughly 6.8 months before onset, the model predicted ophthalmopathy.

Worth noting for this clonotype: Its antigen is not known.

TCR beta CDR3 regions were amplified from RNA. An initial round of RT-PCR targeting the TCR CDR3 relied on the HTBI primer set. TCRdb reprocessed the multiplex PCR reads with MiXCR, giving one entry per CDR3 protein. The sample shows around 300,000 distinct CDR3 sequences, roughly 13% of them seen only once. The sequence derives from a woman aged 25 to 45 with Graves' hyperthyroidism that later progressed to Graves' ophthalmopathy. Sequencing used blood. The V gene is TRBV9, the J gene TRBJ2-3; D possibly corresponds to TRBD1 (6 bases). The CDR3 DNA follows: TGTGCCAGCAGCGTAGGGACAGCCATCACAGATACGCAGTATTTT. The encoded protein is CASSVGTAITDTQYF.